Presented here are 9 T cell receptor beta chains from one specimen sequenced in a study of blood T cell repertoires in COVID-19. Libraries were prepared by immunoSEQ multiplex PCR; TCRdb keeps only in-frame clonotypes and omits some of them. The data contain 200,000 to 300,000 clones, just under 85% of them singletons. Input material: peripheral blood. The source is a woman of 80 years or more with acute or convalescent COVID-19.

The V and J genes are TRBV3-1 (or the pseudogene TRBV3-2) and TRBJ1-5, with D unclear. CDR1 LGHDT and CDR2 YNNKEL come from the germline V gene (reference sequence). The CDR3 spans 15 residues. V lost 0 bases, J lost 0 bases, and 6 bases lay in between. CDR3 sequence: CASSQDFSSNQPQHF. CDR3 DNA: TGTGCCAGCAGCCAAGACTTTTCTAGCAATCAGCCCCAGCATTTT.

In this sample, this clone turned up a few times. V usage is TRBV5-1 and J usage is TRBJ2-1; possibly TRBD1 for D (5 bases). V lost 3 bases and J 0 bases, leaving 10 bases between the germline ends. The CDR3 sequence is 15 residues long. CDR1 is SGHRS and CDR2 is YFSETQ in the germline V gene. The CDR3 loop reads CASSYGHNSYNEQFF. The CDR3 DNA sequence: TGCGCCAGCAGCTATGGACACAACTCCTACAATGAGCAGTTCTTC.

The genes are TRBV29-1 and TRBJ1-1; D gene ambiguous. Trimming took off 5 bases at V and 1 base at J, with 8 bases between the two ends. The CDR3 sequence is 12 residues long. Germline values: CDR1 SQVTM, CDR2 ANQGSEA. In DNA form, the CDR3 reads TGCAGCGTTCTACCTAGGAACACTGAAGCTTTCTTT. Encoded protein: CSVLPRNTEAFF.

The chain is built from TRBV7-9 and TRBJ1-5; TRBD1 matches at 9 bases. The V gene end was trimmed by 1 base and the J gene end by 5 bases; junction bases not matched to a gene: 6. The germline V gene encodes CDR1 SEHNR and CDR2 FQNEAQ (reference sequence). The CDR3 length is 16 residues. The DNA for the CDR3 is TGTGCCAGCAGCTTAGACGGACAGGGGACTTATCAGCCCCAGCATTTT. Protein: CASSLDGQGTYQPQHF.

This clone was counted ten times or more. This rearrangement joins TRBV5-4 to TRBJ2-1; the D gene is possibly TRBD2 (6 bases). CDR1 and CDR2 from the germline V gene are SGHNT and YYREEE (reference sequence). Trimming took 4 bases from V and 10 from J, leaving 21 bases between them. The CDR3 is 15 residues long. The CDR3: CASSPGTSGGVEQFF. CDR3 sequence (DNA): TGTGCCAGCAGCCCCGGGACTTCAGGCGGCGTGGAGCAGTTCTTC.

The CDR3 is CASSIGTESYGYTF. The CDR3 DNA follows: TGTGCCAGTAGTATAGGGACAGAAAGCTATGGCTACACCTTC. The genes are TRBV19 and TRBJ1-2, with D perhaps TRBD1 (6 bases). This CDR3 has 14 amino acids. The V gene's germline CDR1 is LNHDA and CDR2 SQIVND (reference sequence). The V end lost 1 base, the J end lost 4 bases, and 10 bases lay between the germline ends.

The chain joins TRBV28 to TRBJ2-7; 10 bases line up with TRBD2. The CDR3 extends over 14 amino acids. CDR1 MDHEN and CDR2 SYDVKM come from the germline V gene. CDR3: CAIGASGSFYEQYF. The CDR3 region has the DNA TGTGCTATTGGGGCTAGCGGGAGTTTCTACGAGCAGTACTTC.

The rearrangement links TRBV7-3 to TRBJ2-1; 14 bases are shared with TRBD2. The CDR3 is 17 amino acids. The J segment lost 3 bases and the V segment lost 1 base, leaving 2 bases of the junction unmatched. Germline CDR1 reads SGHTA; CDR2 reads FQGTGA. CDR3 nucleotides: TGTGCCAGCAGCTTAATCGGGACTAGCGGGGGCTACAATGAGCAGTTCTTC. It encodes CASSLIGTSGGYNEQFF.

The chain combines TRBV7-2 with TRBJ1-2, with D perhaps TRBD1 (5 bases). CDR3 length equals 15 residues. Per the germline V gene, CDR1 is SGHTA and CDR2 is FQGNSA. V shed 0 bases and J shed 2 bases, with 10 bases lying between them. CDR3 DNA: TGTGCCAGCAGCTTAGCCGGGCAGGGAAACTATGGCTACACCTTC. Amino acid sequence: CASSLAGQGNYGYTF.